The 27 T cell receptor beta chains below all came from one sample that was sequenced in a study of shared clonotypes between healthy human individuals. TCRdb's table, derived via immunoSEQ multiplex PCR, lists solely in-frame clones and lacks some. Altogether 2 million or so clones are present, 85% to 95% being singletons, with the ten largest covering 0.13%. The sample comprised naive CD4+ T cells sorted from blood. Documented subset: CD45RA+ positively selected. The receptors come from a young man in good health.

The chain's CDR3 is CASSEQGPGGTEAFF. The CDR3, as DNA: TGTGCCAGCAGCGAACAGGGGCCAGGGGGCACTGAAGCTTTCTTT. The chain is built from TRBV2 and TRBJ1-1; TRBD1 matches 7 bases. The J segment lost 4 bases and the V segment lost 6 bases, leaving 11 bases of the junction unmatched. This CDR3 has 15 amino acids. Germline-derived CDR1 and CDR2 are SNHLY and FYNNEI. The full variable domain, with the rest looked up from reference TRBV2 and TRBJ1-1, is EPEVTQTPSHQVTQMGQEVILRCVPISNHLYFYWYRQILGQKVEFLVSFYNNEISEKSEIFDDQFSVERPDGSNFTLKIRSTKLEDSAMYFCASSEQGPGGTEAFFGQGTRLTVV.

The chain recombines TRBV14 with TRBJ2-1, with D maybe TRBD2 (6 bases). Looked up from germline, CDR1 is SGHDN and CDR2 is FVKESK. V shed 3 bases and J shed 8 bases, with 17 bases lying between them. The length of the CDR3 is 15 residues. CDR3 DNA sequence: TGTGCCAGCAGCCAGCTCGGGGGTCTCTTCGATGAGCAGTTCTTC. This codes for CASSQLGGLFDEQFF.

As to this clone: This same CDR3 is encoded by further DNA sequences in the sample. The chain carries TRBV27 and TRBJ2-7; TRBD1 aligns across 9 bases. V lost 3 bases and J lost 3; bases outside the gene matches: 3. The CDR3 has 14 amino acids. The germline V gene has CDR1 MNHEY and CDR2 SMNVEV (reference sequence). CDR3 loop: CASSFRDRVYEQYF. The CDR3 coding sequence is TGTGCCAGCAGTTTCCGGGACAGGGTCTACGAGCAGTACTTC.

Points on this clone: Other DNA variants within this sample encode the same CDR3. V usage is TRBV9 and J usage is TRBJ1-3; unclear D gene. Germline CDR1 SGDLS, CDR2 YYNGEE. Trimming stripped 0 bases from V and 4 bases from J, with 11 bases between. CDR3 length: 15 amino acids. The CDR3, as DNA: TGTGCCAGCAGCGTAGGAACTGGGTCCGGAAACACCATATATTTT. Translation: CASSVGTGSGNTIYF.

CDR3 nucleotides: TGTGCCAGCAGGGCCGGGCCCCCGGAGAGGTATGGCTACACCTTC. Protein: CASRAGPPERYGYTF. The genes are TRBV28 and TRBJ1-2; D uncertain. With 6 bases removed from V and 5 bases from J, the gap between germline ends came to 19 bases. Germline CDR1 is MDHEN and CDR2 is SYDVKM. The CDR3 runs to 15 residues.

The CDR3 sequence is CASSRSKLDTGELFF. Here the CDR3 DNA reads TGTGCCAGCAGCCGTAGTAAGCTCGACACCGGGGAGCTGTTTTTT. The V call is TRBV7-9, the J call TRBJ2-2; unclear D gene. Per the germline V gene, CDR1 is SEHNR and CDR2 is FQNEAQ (reference sequence). This CDR3 has 15 residues. Deletions cut 5 bases from V and 3 bases from J, with 13 bases between.

The V call is TRBV14, the J call TRBJ2-6, with 9 positions matching TRBD1. The CDR3 contains 16 residues. J gave up 4 bases and V 4 bases, and 5 bases lay outside the gene matches. Germline V gives CDR1 SGHDN, CDR2 FVKESK. Here the CDR3 DNA reads TGTGCCAGCAGCCGCACACAGGGGGCCGGGGCCAACGTCCTGACTTTC. Protein sequence: CASSRTQGAGANVLTF.

The V call is TRBV6-6, the J call TRBJ2-2, with TRBD1 matching over 7 bases. Germline loops: CDR1 MNHNY, CDR2 SVGAGI (reference sequence). There are 13 residues in the CDR3. J gave up 7 bases and V 7 bases, and 6 bases lay outside the gene matches. Here the CDR3 DNA reads TGTGCCAGCACCCAAACAGGGGTCGGGGAGCTGTTTTTT. Translation gives CASTQTGVGELFF.

The chain's CDR3 is CASSPAVGGYNEQFF. The DNA for the CDR3 is TGTGCCAGCTCACCAGCCGTTGGGGGTTACAATGAGCAGTTCTTC. The chain joins TRBV18 to TRBJ2-1; either TRBD1 or TRBD2 may fit D (5 bases each). Trimming left V 2 bases short and J 4 bases short, with 12 bases between. This CDR3 spans 15 amino acids. The germline CDR1 and CDR2 sequences are KGHSH and LQKENI.

This rearrangement joins TRBV11-1 to TRBJ2-5; maybe TRBD1 (6 bases). The CDR3 is made up of 15 amino acids. CDR1 and CDR2 (germline): SGHAT, FQDESV (reference sequence). V lost 5 bases to trimming and J lost 4 bases, with 17 bases between them. CDR3 sequence reads: CASSPRNTRGETQYF. CDR3 coding DNA: TGTGCCAGCAGCCCCCGGAACACCAGGGGAGAGACCCAGTACTTC.

On this clone itself: A read error may be the cause here, since a much bigger clone is one base away. The chain carries TRBV28 and TRBJ2-7; D may be TRBD1 (5 bases). This CDR3 is 14 amino acids long. Trimming stripped 3 bases from V and 0 bases from J, with 9 bases between. Germline assignment: CDR1 MDHEN and CDR2 SYDVKM. The CDR3 loop reads CASSLGHDSYEQYF. CDR3 nucleotide sequence: TGTGCCAGCAGTTTGGGGCACGACTCCTACGAGCAGTACTTC.

As regards this clone: At the DNA level, this CDR3 is encoded by other sequences in the same sample as well. The rearrangement uses TRBV6-5 and TRBJ2-2, with D unresolved. CDR1 is MNHEY, CDR2 SVGAGI, per germline. The CDR3 extends over 12 amino acids. Trimming took off 5 bases at V and 4 bases at J, with 5 bases between the two ends. The CDR3 sequence: CASSRSTGELFF. CDR3 nucleotides: TGTGCCAGCAGTAGAAGCACCGGGGAGCTGTTTTTT.

Turning to this clone: This same CDR3 is encoded by further DNA sequences in the sample. The V call is TRBV5-1, the J call TRBJ1-1; 9 bases are shared with TRBD1. Trimming at V came to 2 bases and at J to 5 bases, leaving 4 bases not matched to a gene. Germline V gene sequence: CDR1 SGHRS, CDR2 YFSETQ. The CDR3 has 14 residues. The CDR3 region has the DNA TGCGCCAGCAGCTTAGACAGGGGGGGAACTGAAGCTTTCTTT. Translated: CASSLDRGGTEAFF.

The chain carries TRBV19 and TRBJ1-6; TRBD1 agrees at 8 bases. The V and J ends lost 7 bases and 8 bases, in that order; junction bases with no gene match: 10. The CDR3 totals 15 residues. Germline V CDR1 and CDR2: LNHDA, SQIVND (reference sequence). CDR3 loop: CASTLLDRDDSPLHF. CDR3 DNA sequence: TGTGCCAGTACTCTACTGGACAGGGATGATTCACCCCTCCACTTT.

The chain is built from TRBV28 and TRBJ2-7; D is possibly TRBD1 (5 bases). The germline gives CDR1 MDHEN, CDR2 SYDVKM. This CDR3 spans 13 amino acids. Trimming removed 6 bases from V and 4 bases from J, with 13 bases in between. DNA of the CDR3: TGTGCCAGCAGCCACGGTGGGGCTTACGAGCAGTACTTC. It codes for CASSHGGAYEQYF.

V usage is TRBV30 and J usage is TRBJ1-4, with unresolved D. Trimming removed 3 bases from V and 8 bases from J, with 13 bases in between. The germline CDR1 and CDR2 sequences are GTSNPN and SVGIG (reference sequence). The CDR3 length is 13 residues. CDR3: CAWRSELGEKLFF. CDR3 nucleotides: TGTGCCTGGAGGTCCGAGCTAGGAGAAAAACTGTTTTTT. The full variable domain, completed using reference TRBV30 and TRBJ1-4, is SQTIHQWPATLVQPVGSPLSLECTVEGTSNPNLYWYRQAAGRGLQLLFYSVGIGQISSEVPQNLSASRPQDRQFILSSKKLLLSDSGFYLCAWRSELGEKLFFGSGTQLSVL.

The chain recombines TRBV2 with TRBJ2-2, with 8 positions matching TRBD2. CDR1 and CDR2 from the germline V gene are SNHLY and FYNNEI. The CDR3 totals 14 residues. With 6 bases clipped from V and 5 bases from J, the junction kept 5 bases outside the gene matches. Here the CDR3 reads CASRLAEITGELFF. Written as DNA, the CDR3 is TGTGCCAGCAGACTAGCGGAGATAACCGGGGAGCTGTTTTTT. The full variable domain, completed using reference TRBV2 and TRBJ2-2, is EPEVTQTPSHQVTQMGQEVILRCVPISNHLYFYWYRQILGQKVEFLVSFYNNEISEKSEIFDDQFSVERPDGSNFTLKIRSTKLEDSAMYFCASRLAEITGELFFGEGSRLTVL.

This chain joins TRBV6-1 and TRBJ2-1; 12 bases agree with TRBD1. Looked up from germline, CDR1 is MNHNS and CDR2 is SASEGT. The CDR3 totals 14 residues. V trimming: 8 bases; J trimming: 7 bases; junction bases outside the gene matches: 6. The CDR3 here is CASGGDRGRNEQFF. CDR3 DNA: TGTGCCAGCGGAGGGGACAGGGGGCGGAATGAGCAGTTCTTC.

J is TRBJ2-3 and V is TRBV4-1; 7 bases fit TRBD2. The ends lost 0 bases at V and 1 base at J; junction bases unmatched: 10. CDR1 and CDR2 from the germline V gene are MGHRA and YSYEKL. CDR3 length equals 18 residues. For the CDR3, the DNA is TGCGCCAGCAGCCAAGATATCGGGGGGAGCTGGGGCACAGATACGCAGTATTTT. Protein: CASSQDIGGSWGTDTQYF.

The rearrangement uses TRBV19 and TRBJ1-1; D is perhaps TRBD1 (5 bases). CDR1 LNHDA and CDR2 SQIVND come from the germline V gene (reference sequence). The CDR3 has 15 amino acids. Trimming stripped 5 bases from V and 2 bases from J, with 15 bases between. CDR3 sequence (DNA): TGTGCCAGTAGTCTTCAGGGCACTTCAAACACTGAAGCTTTCTTT. Encoded protein: CASSLQGTSNTEAFF.

The chain has TRBV25-1 and TRBJ1-2; D is ambiguous. The germline V and J ends were trimmed by 9 bases and 1 base, with 6 bases remaining between them. This CDR3 has 11 residues. In germline, CDR1 is MGHDK, CDR2 SYGVNS. CDR3 loop: CASSLNYGYTF. CDR3 bases: TGTGCCAGTAGCCTTAACTATGGCTACACCTTC.

The chain uses TRBV7-9 and TRBJ2-6, with 8 nucleotides matching TRBD1. The CDR3 length is 15 residues. V was clipped by 3 bases and J by 4 bases; unmatched bases: 2. Germline CDR1 reads SEHNR; CDR2 reads FQNEAQ (reference sequence). The CDR3 bases are TGTGCCAGCAGCTTGGACAGGGCCGGGGCCAACGTCCTGACTTTC. Its translation: CASSLDRAGANVLTF.

The rearrangement uses TRBV27 and TRBJ1-5, with D possibly matching TRBD1 (5 bases). The V gene lost 5 bases and the J gene lost 1 base, with 15 bases spanning the gap. The CDR3 sequence is 16 residues long. Germline CDR1 and CDR2: MNHEY and SMNVEV (reference sequence). The CDR3 reads CASSGDPRGSNQPQHF. In DNA, the CDR3 is TGTGCCAGCAGTGGAGACCCAAGGGGAAGCAATCAGCCCCAGCATTTT.

V is TRBV6-6 and J is TRBJ1-6; 8 nucleotides agree with TRBD1. Germline V CDR1 and CDR2: MNHNY, SVGAGI (reference sequence). The CDR3 loop spans 16 amino acids. The ends lost 6 bases at V and 3 bases at J; junction bases unmatched: 7. The CDR3 loop reads CASRGTGLGYNSPLHF. The CDR3 coding sequence is TGTGCCAGCAGGGGGACAGGTCTGGGCTATAATTCACCCCTCCACTTT.

This chain joins TRBV2 and TRBJ2-4; D is uncertain. The ends were cut back, 7 bases at V and 1 base at J, with 11 bases in the middle. Germline loops: CDR1 SNHLY, CDR2 FYNNEI. The CDR3 consists of 14 residues. The CDR3 DNA reads TGTGCCAGCATCCCCGGCGTGGCCAAAAACATTCAGTACTTC. Amino acid sequence: CASIPGVAKNIQYF.

V is TRBV19 and J is TRBJ1-6; TRBD1 agrees at 8 bases. Germline loops: CDR1 LNHDA, CDR2 SQIVND (reference sequence). The CDR3 consists of 13 residues. The V gene end was trimmed by 6 bases and the J gene end by 10 bases; junction bases not matched to a gene: 5. The CDR3 DNA is TGTGCCAGTAGCGGACAGGGTGGCTCACCCCTCCACTTT. It encodes CASSGQGGSPLHF.

Worth noting for this clone: The junction does not match germline at one end; this may be a read error. This rearrangement joins TRBV6-4 to TRBJ1-2; TRBD1 matches at 11 bases. Germline CDR1 is MRHNA and CDR2 is SNTAGT. The CDR3 covers 13 residues. CDR3 in amino acids: CAISADRGLGYTF. CDR3 bases: TGTGCCATCAGTGCGGACAGGGGGCTTGGCTACACCTTC.